This record looks at one T cell receptor beta chain sequence and its context. The antigen remains undetermined. Sequencing was performed with immunoSEQ multiplex PCR; in TCRdb, only in-frame clones are kept and a portion is missing. In the table there are tens of thousands of clones, around 75% of which are singletons. This sample is part of a study of radiotherapy plus CTLA-4 blockade in lung cancer. In the study overall: Objective responses emerged in 15% to 20% of patients, and around 29% attained disease control. Study findings and constraints: Among reported predictors of response, early blood T cell clone dynamics with interferon-beta performed best. In blood, after radiotherapy plus ipilimumab, tumor-derived TCR clones expanded.

The study gave focal radiation plus ipilimumab CTLA-4 blockade to patients with chemo-refractory metastatic non-small-cell lung cancer. Trimming stripped 5 bases from V and 2 bases from J, with 16 bases between. CDR1 and CDR2 (germline): PRHDT, FYEKMQ (reference sequence). CDR3 length equals 16 residues. V is TRBV13 and J is TRBJ2-1; the D gene is possibly TRBD1 (5 bases). The origin of this receptor is a human donor with non-small cell lung cancer who had stable disease on radiotherapy plus ipilimumab. The sequences come from peripheral blood, collected from a patient treated with radiotherapy plus ipilimumab. CDR3 in amino acids: CASSLQVERTYNEQFF. The CDR3 DNA reads TGTGCCAGCAGCCTACAGGTCGAGAGAACCTACAATGAGCAGTTCTTC.